This TCR beta chain was found in a study of blood T cell repertoires in COVID-19. With 2 bases removed from V and 4 bases from J, the gap between germline ends came to 27 bases. This CDR3 contains 20 residues. CDR1 and CDR2 from the germline V gene are LGHNA and YSLEER. The table came from immunoSEQ multiplex PCR; TCRdb's copy has only in-frame clones and leaves some out. The sample lists more than 95,000 clones; just over 90% were seen once. This sequence joins TRBV4-3 and TRBJ2-1, with a weak D call TRBD2 (6 bases). Sequences were obtained from peripheral blood. The receptor was isolated from a human donor with active COVID-19. The donor label of this sample is uncertain. The CDR3 here is CASSQRIPLWRVRSYNEQFF. DNA of the CDR3: TGCGCCAGCAGCCAACGTATCCCGTTATGGAGGGTTAGATCATACAATGAGCAGTTCTTC.